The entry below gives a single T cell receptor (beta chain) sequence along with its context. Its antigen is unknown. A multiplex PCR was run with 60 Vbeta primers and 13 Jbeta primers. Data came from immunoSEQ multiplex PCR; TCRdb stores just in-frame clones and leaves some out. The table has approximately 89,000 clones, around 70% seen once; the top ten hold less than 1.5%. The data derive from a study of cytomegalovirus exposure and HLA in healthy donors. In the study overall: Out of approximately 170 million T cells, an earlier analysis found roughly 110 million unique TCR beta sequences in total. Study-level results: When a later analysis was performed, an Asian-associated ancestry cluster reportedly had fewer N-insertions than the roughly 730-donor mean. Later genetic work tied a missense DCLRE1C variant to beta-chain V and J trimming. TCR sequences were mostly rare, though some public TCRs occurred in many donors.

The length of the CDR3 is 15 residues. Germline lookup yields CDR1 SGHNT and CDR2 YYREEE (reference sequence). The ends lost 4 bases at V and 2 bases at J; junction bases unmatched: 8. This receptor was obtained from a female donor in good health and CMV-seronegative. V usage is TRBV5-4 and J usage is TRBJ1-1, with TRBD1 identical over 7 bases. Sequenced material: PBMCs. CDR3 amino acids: CASSANRGANTEAFF. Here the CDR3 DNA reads TGTGCCAGCAGCGCCAACAGGGGAGCTAACACTGAAGCTTTCTTT.